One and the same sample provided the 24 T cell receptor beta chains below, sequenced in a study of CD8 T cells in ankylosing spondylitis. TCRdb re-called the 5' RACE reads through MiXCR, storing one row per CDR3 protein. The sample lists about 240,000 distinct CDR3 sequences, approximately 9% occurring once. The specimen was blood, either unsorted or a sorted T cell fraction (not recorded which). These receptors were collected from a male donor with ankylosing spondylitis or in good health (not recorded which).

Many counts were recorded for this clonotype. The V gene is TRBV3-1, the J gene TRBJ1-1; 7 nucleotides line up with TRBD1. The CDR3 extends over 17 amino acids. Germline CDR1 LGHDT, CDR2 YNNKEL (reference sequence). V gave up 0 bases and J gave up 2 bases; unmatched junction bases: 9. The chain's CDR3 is CASSQEGQVEENTEAFF. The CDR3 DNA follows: TGTGCCAGCAGCCAAGAAGGACAGGTGGAGGAAAACACTGAAGCTTTCTTT.

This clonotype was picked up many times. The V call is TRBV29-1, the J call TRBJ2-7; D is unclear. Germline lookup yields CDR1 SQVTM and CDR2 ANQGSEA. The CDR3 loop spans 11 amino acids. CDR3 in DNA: TGCGTAGGTGGGGTAGGAAACGAGCAGTACTTC. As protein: CVGGVGNEQYF.

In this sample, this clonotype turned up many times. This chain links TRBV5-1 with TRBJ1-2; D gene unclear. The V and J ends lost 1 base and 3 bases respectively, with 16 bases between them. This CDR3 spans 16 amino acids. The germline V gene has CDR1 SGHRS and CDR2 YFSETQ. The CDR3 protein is CASSLSFLRIDYGYTF. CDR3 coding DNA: TGCGCCAGCAGCTTGTCGTTCTTGAGGATTGACTATGGCTACACCTTC. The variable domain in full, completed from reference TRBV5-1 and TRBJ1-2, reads KAGVTQTPRYLIKTRGQQVTLSCSPISGHRSVSWYQQTPGQGLQFLFEYFSETQRNKGNFPGRFSGRQFSNSRSEMNVSTLELGDSALYLCASSLSFLRIDYGYTFGSGTRLTVV.

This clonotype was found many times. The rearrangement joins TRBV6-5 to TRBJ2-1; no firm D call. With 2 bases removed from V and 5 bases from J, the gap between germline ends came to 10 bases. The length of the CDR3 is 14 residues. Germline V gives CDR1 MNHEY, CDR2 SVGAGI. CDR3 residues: CASSYGRIHNEQFF. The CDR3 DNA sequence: TGTGCCAGCAGTTACGGCCGGATTCACAATGAGCAGTTCTTC.

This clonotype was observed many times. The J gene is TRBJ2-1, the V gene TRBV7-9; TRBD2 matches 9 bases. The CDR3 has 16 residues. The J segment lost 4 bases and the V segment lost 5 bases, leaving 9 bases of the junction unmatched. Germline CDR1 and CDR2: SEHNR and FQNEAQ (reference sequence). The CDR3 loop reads CASSRLAGGSYNEQFF. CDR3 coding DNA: TGTGCCAGCAGCCGCCTGGCGGGAGGGTCATACAATGAGCAGTTCTTC.

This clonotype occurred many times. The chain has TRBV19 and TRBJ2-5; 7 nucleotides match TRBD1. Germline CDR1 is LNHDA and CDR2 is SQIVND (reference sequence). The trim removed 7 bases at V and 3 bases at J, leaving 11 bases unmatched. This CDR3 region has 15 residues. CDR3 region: CASTPGGLREETQYF. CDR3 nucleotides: TGTGCCAGTACCCCAGGGGGTTTGCGAGAAGAGACCCAGTACTTC.

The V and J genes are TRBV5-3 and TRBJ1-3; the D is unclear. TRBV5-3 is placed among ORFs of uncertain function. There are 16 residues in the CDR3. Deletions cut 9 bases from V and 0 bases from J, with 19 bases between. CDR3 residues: CAMGPGLFCSGNTIYF. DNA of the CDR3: TGTGCCATGGGCCCCGGGCTCTTCTGCTCTGGAAACACCATATATTTT.

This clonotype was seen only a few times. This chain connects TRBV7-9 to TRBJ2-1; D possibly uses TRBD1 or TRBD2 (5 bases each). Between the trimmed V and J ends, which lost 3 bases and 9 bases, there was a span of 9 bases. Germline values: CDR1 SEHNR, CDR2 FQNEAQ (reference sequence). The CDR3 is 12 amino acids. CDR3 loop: CASSFAGTEQFF. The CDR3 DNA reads TGTGCCAGCAGCTTTGCAGGGACTGAGCAGTTCTTC.

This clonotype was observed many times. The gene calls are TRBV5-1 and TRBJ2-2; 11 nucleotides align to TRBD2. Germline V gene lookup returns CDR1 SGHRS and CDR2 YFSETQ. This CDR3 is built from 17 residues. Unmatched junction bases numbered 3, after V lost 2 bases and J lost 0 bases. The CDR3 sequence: CASSFGTSGANTGELFF. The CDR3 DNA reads TGCGCCAGCAGCTTTGGGACTAGCGGTGCGAACACCGGGGAGCTGTTTTTT.

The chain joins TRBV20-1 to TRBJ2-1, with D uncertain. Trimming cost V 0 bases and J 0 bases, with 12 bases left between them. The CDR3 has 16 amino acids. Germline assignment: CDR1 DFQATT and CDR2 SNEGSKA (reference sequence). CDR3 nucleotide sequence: TGCAGTGCTAGAGATGCGGCCTCTCCCTCCTACAATGAGCAGTTCTTC. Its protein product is CSARDAASPSYNEQFF.

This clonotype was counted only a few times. The CDR3 here is CSVMVRGTGELFF. The CDR3 DNA sequence: TGCAGCGTCATGGTTCGGGGCACCGGGGAGCTGTTTTTT. The V and J genes are TRBV29-1 and TRBJ2-2; D is perhaps TRBD2 (5 bases). The CDR3 has 13 residues. The V end was cut by 6 bases, the J end by 4 bases, with 12 bases between. CDR1 and CDR2 (germline): SQVTM, ANQGSEA.

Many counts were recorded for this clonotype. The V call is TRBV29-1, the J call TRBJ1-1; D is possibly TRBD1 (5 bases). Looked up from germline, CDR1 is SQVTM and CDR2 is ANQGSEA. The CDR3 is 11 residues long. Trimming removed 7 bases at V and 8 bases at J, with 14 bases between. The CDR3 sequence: CSGRGSREAFF. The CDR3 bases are TGCAGCGGGAGGGGATCCAGGGAAGCTTTCTTT. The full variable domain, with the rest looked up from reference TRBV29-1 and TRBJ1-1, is SAVISQKPSRDICQRGTSLTIQCQVDSQVTMMFWYRQQPGQSLTLIATANQGSEATYESGFVIDKFPISRPNLTFSTLTVSNMSPEDSSIYLCSGRGSREAFFGQGTRLTVV.

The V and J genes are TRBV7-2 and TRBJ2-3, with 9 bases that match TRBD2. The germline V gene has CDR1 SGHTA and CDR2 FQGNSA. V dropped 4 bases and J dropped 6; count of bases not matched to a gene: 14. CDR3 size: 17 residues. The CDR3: CASSSSGALTGRDTQYF. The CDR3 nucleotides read TGTGCCAGCAGCTCTAGCGGGGCCCTAACGGGGCGTGATACGCAGTATTTT.

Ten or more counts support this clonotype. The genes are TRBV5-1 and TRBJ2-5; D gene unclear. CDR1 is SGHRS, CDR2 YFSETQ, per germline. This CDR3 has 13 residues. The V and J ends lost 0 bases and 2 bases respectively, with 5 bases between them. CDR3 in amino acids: CASSLASQETQYF. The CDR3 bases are TGCGCCAGCAGCTTGGCCAGTCAAGAGACCCAGTACTTC.

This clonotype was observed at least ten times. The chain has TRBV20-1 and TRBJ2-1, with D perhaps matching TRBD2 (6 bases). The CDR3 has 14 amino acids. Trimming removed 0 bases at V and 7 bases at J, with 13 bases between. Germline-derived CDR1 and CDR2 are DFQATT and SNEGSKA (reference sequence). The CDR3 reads CSARDVGGLNEQFF. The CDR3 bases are TGCAGTGCTAGAGATGTGGGGGGACTGAATGAGCAGTTCTTC.

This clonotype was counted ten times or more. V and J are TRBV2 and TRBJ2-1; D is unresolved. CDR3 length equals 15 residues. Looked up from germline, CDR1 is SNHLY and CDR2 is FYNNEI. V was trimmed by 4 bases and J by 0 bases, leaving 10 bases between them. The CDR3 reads CASSGVARSYNEQFF. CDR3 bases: TGTGCCAGCAGTGGGGTTGCGCGCTCCTACAATGAGCAGTTCTTC.

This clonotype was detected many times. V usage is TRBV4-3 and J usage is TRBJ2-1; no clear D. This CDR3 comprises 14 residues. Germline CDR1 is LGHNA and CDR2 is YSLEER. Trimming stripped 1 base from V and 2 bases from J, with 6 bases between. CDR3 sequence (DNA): TGCGCCAGCAGCCAAGGTGGGGCCTACAATGAGCAGTTCTTC. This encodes CASSQGGAYNEQFF.

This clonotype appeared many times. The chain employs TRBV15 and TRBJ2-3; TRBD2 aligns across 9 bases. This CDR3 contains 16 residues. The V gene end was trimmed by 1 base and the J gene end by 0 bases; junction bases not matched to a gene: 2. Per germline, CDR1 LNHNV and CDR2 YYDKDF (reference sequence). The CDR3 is CATSRASGVSTDTQYF. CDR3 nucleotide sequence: TGTGCCACCAGCAGAGCTAGCGGGGTTAGCACAGATACGCAGTATTTT.

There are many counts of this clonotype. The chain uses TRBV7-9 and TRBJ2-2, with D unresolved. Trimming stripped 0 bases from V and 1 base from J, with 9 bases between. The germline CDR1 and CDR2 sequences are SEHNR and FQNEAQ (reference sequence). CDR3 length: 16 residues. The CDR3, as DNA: TGTGCCAGCAGCTTAGCCCCGGGTCGGAACACCGGGGAGCTGTTTTTT. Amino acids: CASSLAPGRNTGELFF. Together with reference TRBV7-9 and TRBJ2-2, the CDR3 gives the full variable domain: DTGVSQNPRHKITKRGQNVTFRCDPISEHNRLYWYRQTLGQGPEFLTYFQNEAQLEKSRLLSDRFSAERPKGSFSTLEIQRTEQGDSAMYLCASSLAPGRNTGELFFGEGSRLTVL.

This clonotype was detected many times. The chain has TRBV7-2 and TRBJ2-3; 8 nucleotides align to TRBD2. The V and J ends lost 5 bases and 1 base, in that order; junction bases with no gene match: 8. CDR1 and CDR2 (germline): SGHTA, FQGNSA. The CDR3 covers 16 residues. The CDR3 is CASSSGSIRGTDTQYF. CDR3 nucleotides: TGTGCCAGCAGCAGCGGGAGTATCAGAGGCACAGATACGCAGTATTTT. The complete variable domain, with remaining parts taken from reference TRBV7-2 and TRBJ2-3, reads GAGVSQSPSNKVTEKGKDVELRCDPISGHTALYWYRQSLGQGLEFLIYFQGNSAPDKSGLPSDRFSAERTGGSVSTLTIQRTQQEDSAVYLCASSSGSIRGTDTQYFGPGTRLTVL.

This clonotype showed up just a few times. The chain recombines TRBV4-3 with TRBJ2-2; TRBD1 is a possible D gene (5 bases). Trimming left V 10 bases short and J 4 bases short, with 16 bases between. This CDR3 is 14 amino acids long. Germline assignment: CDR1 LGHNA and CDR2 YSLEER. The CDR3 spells CATPRKGPTGELFF. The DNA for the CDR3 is TGCGCCACTCCGAGGAAGGGGCCCACCGGGGAGCTGTTTTTT.

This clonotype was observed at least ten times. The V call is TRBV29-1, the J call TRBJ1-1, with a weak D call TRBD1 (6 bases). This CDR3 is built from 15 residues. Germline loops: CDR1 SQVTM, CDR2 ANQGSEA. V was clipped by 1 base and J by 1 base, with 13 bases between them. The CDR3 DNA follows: TGCAGCGTTGAAGGTCGAGGGGGGGAGAACACTGAAGCTTTCTTT. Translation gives CSVEGRGGENTEAFF.

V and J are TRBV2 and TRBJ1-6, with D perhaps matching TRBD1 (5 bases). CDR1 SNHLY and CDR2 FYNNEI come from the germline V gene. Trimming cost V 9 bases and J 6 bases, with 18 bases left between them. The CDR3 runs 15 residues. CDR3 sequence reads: CARGVREVINSPLHF. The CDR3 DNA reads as TGTGCCAGAGGGGTGAGGGAGGTTATTAATTCACCCCTCCACTTT.

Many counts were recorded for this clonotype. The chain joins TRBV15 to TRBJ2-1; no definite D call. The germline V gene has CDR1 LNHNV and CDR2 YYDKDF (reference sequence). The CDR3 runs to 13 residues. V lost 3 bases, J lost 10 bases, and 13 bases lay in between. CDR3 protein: CATSSGEFLEQFF. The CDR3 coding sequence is TGTGCCACCAGCAGCGGAGAGTTTTTGGAGCAGTTCTTC.